One sample yielded the 19 T cell receptor beta chains listed below, sequenced in a study of STAT3 mutations in large granular lymphocyte leukemia. Regarding the study as a whole: At least one immunodominant TCR beta clonotype appeared in every T-cell large granular lymphocyte leukemia patient.

Profiled with immunoSEQ multiplex PCR; TCRdb holds only in-frame clones, not every one. The top ten hold 0.43% of the sample, which has approximately 43,000 clones, roughly 77% seen once. The antigens of these receptors remain unknown. The sequenced material came from PBMCs. The receptors stem from a human donor with T large granular lymphocyte leukemia. Some clones in this sample may be carry-over from other donors' samples.

This chain connects TRBV5-6 to TRBJ1-2, with 12 bases identical to TRBD1. V shed 1 base and J 8 bases; nucleotides not matched to a gene: 12. The CDR3 has 17 amino acids. Germline CDR1 reads SGHDT; CDR2 reads YYEEEE. The CDR3 DNA sequence: TGTGCCAGCAGCTTGTTGAGTGCCGGGACAGGGGGCGACGGCTACACCTTC. Its protein is CASSLLSAGTGGDGYTF.

The chain joins TRBV6-5 to TRBJ2-7; D is possibly TRBD2 (7 bases). Deletions cut 5 bases from V and 8 bases from J, with 16 bases between. The germline CDR1 and CDR2 sequences are MNHEY and SVGAGI. The CDR3 spans 13 residues. Here the CDR3 reads CASSPGGALKQYF. In nucleotides, the CDR3 is TGTGCCAGCAGTCCTGGGGGGGCTCTCAAGCAGTACTTC.

The CDR3 region has the DNA TGTGCCAGCAGCTTAGTGGGAGTCACAGATACGCAGTATTTT. This translates into CASSLVGVTDTQYF. This chain uses TRBV5-4 with TRBJ2-3; possible D gene TRBD2, 5 bases. Trimming shortened V by 2 bases and J by 2 bases, and 9 bases separated the two germline ends. CDR3 size: 14 residues. Germline V gene lookup returns CDR1 SGHNT and CDR2 YYREEE (reference sequence).

V gene TRBV5-4 combines with J gene TRBJ2-7; a weak D match, TRBD1 (5 bases). The CDR3 has 15 amino acids. Trimming shortened V by 0 bases and J by 0 bases, and 10 bases separated the two germline ends. Germline CDR1 is SGHNT and CDR2 is YYREEE (reference sequence). The CDR3 sequence: CASSLGAGNSYEQYV. CDR3 DNA sequence: TGTGCCAGCAGCTTGGGTGCAGGGAACTCCTACGAGCAGTACGTC.

The J gene is TRBJ1-2, the V gene TRBV2, with 7 bases matching TRBD1. From germline, CDR1 is SNHLY and CDR2 FYNNEI. V shed 5 bases, J shed 4 bases, and the junction held 7 bases outside the gene matches. The length of the CDR3 is 14 residues. CDR3 loop: CASSRTGDGYGYTF. CDR3 sequence (DNA): TGTGCCAGCAGTCGTACAGGGGACGGCTATGGCTACACCTTC.

V gene TRBV4-1 combines with J gene TRBJ1-5; D is possibly TRBD1 (5 bases). V lost 0 bases to trimming and J lost 1 base, with 13 bases between them. CDR3 length: 17 amino acids. CDR1 MGHRA and CDR2 YSYEKL come from the germline V gene. Here the CDR3 reads CASSQEGLGGSNQPQHF. In DNA form, the CDR3 reads TGCGCCAGCAGCCAAGAGGGACTGGGAGGGAGCAATCAGCCCCAGCATTTT.

V gene TRBV5-8 combines with J gene TRBJ2-1, with TRBD1 matching 8 bases. The CDR3 covers 14 residues. The trim removed 4 bases at V and 6 bases at J, leaving 6 bases unmatched. Germline lookup yields CDR1 SGHTS and CDR2 YDEGEE. The CDR3 loop reads CASSHGQGLNEQFF. CDR3 coding DNA: TGTGCCAGCAGCCACGGACAGGGCCTCAATGAGCAGTTCTTC.

The sample holds a few counts of this clone. V gene TRBV5-1 combines with J gene TRBJ1-6; D is unclear. The length of the CDR3 is 15 residues. The germline gives CDR1 SGHRS, CDR2 YFSETQ. The V and J ends lost 1 base and 6 bases respectively, with 11 bases between them. The CDR3 region is CASSLFGVGNSPLHF. Written as DNA, the CDR3 is TGCGCCAGCAGCTTGTTCGGGGTTGGTAATTCACCCCTCCACTTT.

Concerning this clone: The germline gene is not matched at one end of the junction; a read error may be the cause. The V gene is TRBV2, the J gene TRBJ1-6, with TRBD1 matching over 8 bases. The germline CDR1 and CDR2 sequences are SNHLY and FYNNEI. The CDR3 sequence is 14 residues long. The CDR3 nucleotides read TGTGCCAGCAGGGAGGACAGGGCCATTTCACCCCTCCATTTT. As protein: CASREDRAISPLHF.

This rearrangement joins TRBV7-9 to TRBJ2-7; 7 bases align to TRBD1. CDR1 and CDR2 from the germline V gene are SEHNR and FQNEAQ (reference sequence). The CDR3 spans 13 residues. Trimming took 6 bases from V and 1 from J; bases not matched to a gene: 3. The CDR3 is CASSSGQSYEQYV. The CDR3 DNA reads as TGTGCCAGCAGTTCGGGACAGTCCTACGAGCAGTACGTC.

This clone was seen a handful of times. The CDR3 sequence is CATKRTDSTDTQYF. CDR3 bases: TGTGCCACAAAACGCACGGATAGCACAGATACGCAGTATTTT. The chain joins TRBV2 to TRBJ2-3; the D is unclear. The CDR3 extends over 14 amino acids. V was trimmed by 10 bases and J by 0 bases, leaving 14 bases between them. Germline V gene sequence: CDR1 SNHLY, CDR2 FYNNEI.

V and J are TRBV5-1 and TRBJ1-1; no firm D call. The germline V gene has CDR1 SGHRS and CDR2 YFSETQ. The CDR3 extends over 15 amino acids. Trimming pared 4 bases from V and 6 bases from J, leaving 19 bases between. The CDR3 here is CASSGRTGIIAEAFF. In DNA, the CDR3 is TGCGCCAGCAGCGGGAGGACGGGAATTATCGCTGAAGCTTTCTTT.

The chain has TRBV19 and TRBJ1-2; 8 bases map to TRBD1. The CDR3 is 15 residues long. J gave up 0 bases and V 3 bases, and 3 bases lay outside the gene matches. Germline loops: CDR1 LNHDA, CDR2 SQIVND (reference sequence). The CDR3 spells CASSIGQGSNYGYTF. CDR3 in DNA: TGTGCCAGTAGTATCGGACAGGGATCTAACTATGGCTACACCTTC.

The CDR3 nucleotides are TGTGCCAGCAGCCCCGGAGGGGGGGGTTTCAATGAGCAGTTCTTC. Translated, it gives CASSPGGGGFNEQFF. This chain joins TRBV5-4 and TRBJ2-1; D is possibly TRBD2 (7 bases). V was clipped by 4 bases and J by 6 bases, with 17 bases between them. Germline CDR1 is SGHNT and CDR2 is YYREEE (reference sequence). The CDR3 contains 15 residues.

This chain links TRBV5-1 with TRBJ2-2; D is ambiguous. Trimming shortened V by 0 bases and J by 7 bases, and 4 bases separated the two germline ends. Germline V gene lookup returns CDR1 SGHRS and CDR2 YFSETQ. This CDR3 has 12 residues. Here the CDR3 DNA reads TGCGCCAGCAGCTTGGACGACGGGGAGCTGTTTTTT. Protein: CASSLDDGELFF. The entire variable domain, with the rest obtained from reference TRBV5-1 and TRBJ2-2, is as follows: KAGVTQTPRYLIKTRGQQVTLSCSPISGHRSVSWYQQTPGQGLQFLFEYFSETQRNKGNFPGRFSGRQFSNSRSEMNVSTLELGDSALYLCASSLDDGELFFGEGSRLTVL.

The chain joins TRBV2 to TRBJ2-6; D is perhaps TRBD1 (6 bases). V lost 6 bases, J lost 4 bases, and 22 bases lay in between. Germline V CDR1 and CDR2: SNHLY, FYNNEI. This CDR3 is 18 amino acids long. This CDR3 is CASSLRTVLISGANVLTF. CDR3 in DNA: TGTGCCAGCAGCCTCCGGACAGTCCTGATTTCGGGGGCCAACGTCCTGACTTTC.

The chain couples TRBV28 to TRBJ2-1; 10 nucleotides align to TRBD1. The CDR3 has 15 residues. Germline CDR1 MDHEN, CDR2 SYDVKM. V was pared by 8 bases and J by 7 bases, with 11 bases of the junction left unmatched. CDR3 loop: CASSVRDRGSNEQFF. CDR3 nucleotide sequence: TGTGCCAGCTCCGTCCGGGACAGGGGTAGTAATGAGCAGTTCTTC. The full variable domain, rest sourced from reference TRBV28 and TRBJ2-1, is DVKVTQSSRYLVKRTGEKVFLECVQDMDHENMFWYRQDPGLGLRLIYFSYDVKMKEKGDIPEGYSVSREKKERFSLILESASTNQTSMYLCASSVRDRGSNEQFFGPGTRLTVL.

This clone has more than one count but fewer than ten. The rearrangement joins TRBV10-3 to TRBJ1-2; D call uncertain. Germline CDR1 and CDR2: ENHRY and SYGVKD. V was shortened by 4 bases and J by 6 bases, with 18 bases between the two germline ends. The CDR3 consists of 15 residues. CDR3 nucleotide sequence: TGTGCCATCAGTGTGTCATTCAACAGTGCTGATGGCTACACCTTC. This translates into CAISVSFNSADGYTF.

The rearrangement uses TRBV5-5 and TRBJ1-6; D not resolved. The germline CDR1 and CDR2 sequences are SGHKS and YYEKEE (reference sequence). Between the trimmed V and J ends, which lost 0 bases and 2 bases, there was a span of 6 bases. The CDR3 loop spans 15 amino acids. CDR3: CASSLGGTYNSPLHF. CDR3 nucleotide sequence: TGTGCCAGCAGCTTGGGAGGGACCTATAATTCACCCCTCCACTTT. The variable domain in full, completed from reference TRBV5-5 and TRBJ1-6, reads DAGVTQSPTHLIKTRGQQVTLRCSPISGHKSVSWYQQVLGQGPQFIFQYYEKEERGRGNFPDRFSARQFPNYSSELNVNALLLGDSALYLCASSLGGTYNSPLHFGNGTRLTVT.